This T cell receptor beta chain was documented in a study of cytomegalovirus exposure and HLA in healthy donors. Looking at the study overall: Early on, a data release was issued that held tens of millions of unique TCRs from HLA-typed donors. Study conclusions and caveats: Among TCR beta chains, those listed as cytomegalovirus-associated numbered over 150.

As to this clone: Its antigen is still unknown.

The CDR3 loop spans 15 amino acids. Primers included in the PCR were 60 Vbeta and 13 Jbeta primers. The authors' processing: Among the unique TCR beta chains that a later analysis counted, about 84 million in all, about 11 million were shared. Repertoires were generated with immunoSEQ multiplex PCR, while TCRdb's copy carries only in-frame clones and drops some. Clonal size and the V and J genes are those of that table, whereas D and trimming came from the DNA. The sample has approximately 200,000 clones, 82% seen once; the top ten hold 0.098%. This clonotype was sampled from a boy between 2 and 15 years old in good health and CMV-seronegative. The V and J genes are TRBV21-1 and TRBJ2-7; the table assigns TRBD1, which was not confirmed against the DNA. TRBV21-1 corresponds to a pseudogene. The sample was PBMCs. CDR3 amino acids: CASNLDRSVCYEQYF. CDR3 nucleotides: TGTGCCAGCAACCTCGACAGGTCCGTGTGTTACGAGCAGTACTTC.